The clone carrying this T cell receptor beta chain was counted a single time. This sample was included in a study of T cell changes during pregnancy in multiple sclerosis. Sequenced by immunoSEQ multiplex PCR; TCRdb stores in-frame clones only, minus some. The sample shows tens of thousands of clones, more than 85% of them seen only once. V dropped 1 base and J dropped 0 bases, with 7 bases sitting between them. Per germline, CDR1 SEHNR and CDR2 FQNEAQ (reference sequence). CDR3 length: 15 amino acids. The gene calls are TRBV7-9 and TRBJ2-1; D might be TRBD2 (6 bases). Sequenced material: CD4+ T cells from peripheral blood mononuclear cells, taken in the second trimester of pregnancy. The sequence was collected from a female donor in good health, enrolled as a control in a pregnancy study. CDR3 sequence: CASSLVGSSYNEQFF. CDR3 bases: TGTGCCAGCAGCTTAGTCGGGAGCTCCTACAATGAGCAGTTCTTC.